This TCR beta chain comes out of a study of shared clonotypes between healthy human individuals. General study results and limits: With several donors compared, 4% to 5.5% of naive CD4 clonotypes were shared. All-four-donor shared clonotypes had higher generation probabilities than non-shared clonotypes did.

Naivety among CD8 cells was defined by CD45RO negativity and positive CCR7 selection, thereby excluding terminally differentiated effector memory CD45RA+ cells. As concerns this clone: Its antigen is not identified.

Profiling relied on immunoSEQ multiplex PCR, and the TCRdb table lists in-frame clones only, not all of them. The repertoire has some 2.1 million clones, roughly 95% of them found once; the top ten carry less than 2%. The V and J ends lost 3 bases and 5 bases, in that order; junction bases with no gene match: 8. Germline V gene lookup returns CDR1 SGHAT and CDR2 FQNNGV. This CDR3 contains 16 residues. The chain employs TRBV11-2 and TRBJ2-1; TRBD2 matches at 9 bases. The sequence was collected from a man between 18 and 35 years old in good health. Some clones in this sample may be carry-over from other donors' samples. Sequencing was done on a sample of naive CD8+ T cells from PBMCs. CDR3 loop: CASSFLPSGTNNEQFF. CDR3 nucleotides: TGTGCCAGCAGCTTCTTACCTAGCGGGACTAACAATGAGCAGTTCTTC.